These 7 T cell receptor beta chains were all obtained from the same sample, sequenced in a study of spatial heterogeneity in lung cancer. MiXCR, run by TCRdb on the 5' RACE reads, gives a single entry per CDR3 protein. The table includes tens of thousands of distinct CDR3 sequences, around 6.7% detected once. The sample's time point: blood at routine non-recurrence follow-up after resection. Material for sequencing was whole RNA from tumor, nontumor lung or frozen PBMC, left unsorted. The sample was PBMCs, taken at follow-up. Receptors were obtained from a female donor with early-stage non-small cell lung cancer.

Only one count was recorded for this clonotype. One end of the junction does not line up with germline, which may come from a read error. The rearrangement uses TRBV7-2 and TRBJ2-1; a possible D gene is TRBD2 (6 bases). The CDR3 is 16 amino acids. Germline V lookup: CDR1 SGHTA, CDR2 FQGNSA. CDR3 nucleotides: TGTGCCAGCAGCCGAGTACGGGACTCCCTGGGGAATGAGCAGCTCTTC. It encodes CASSRVRDSLGNEQLF.

The rearrangement links TRBV5-1 to TRBJ1-2; no clear D. Trimming stripped 1 base from V and 0 bases from J, with 4 bases between. The CDR3 is made up of 13 amino acids. Germline lookup yields CDR1 SGHRS and CDR2 YFSETQ. CDR3 residues: CASSLSPNYGYTF. The CDR3 nucleotides are TGCGCCAGCAGCTTGAGTCCTAACTATGGCTACACCTTC.

Ten or more counts support this clonotype. The gene calls are TRBV27 and TRBJ1-3; no clear D. The CDR3 extends over 14 amino acids. V gave up 6 bases and J gave up 0 bases, with 9 bases separating them. The V gene's germline CDR1 is MNHEY and CDR2 SMNVEV (reference sequence). CDR3 region: CASRSLSSGNTIYF. CDR3 bases: TGTGCCAGCAGATCTCTAAGCTCTGGAAACACCATATATTTT.

The sample holds a few counts of this clonotype. The chain employs TRBV19 and TRBJ2-1; TRBD1 aligns across 7 bases. The CDR3 length is 17 residues. Unmatched junction bases numbered 10, after V lost 4 bases and J lost 1 base. In germline, CDR1 is LNHDA, CDR2 SQIVND (reference sequence). CDR3 nucleotides: TGTGCCAGTAGTAGGACAGGTCCCACAAATTCCTACAATGAGCAGTTCTTC. Translated: CASSRTGPTNSYNEQFF. Full variable domain (remainder filled in from reference TRBV19 and TRBJ2-1): DGGITQSPKYLFRKEGQNVTLSCEQNLNHDAMYWYRQDPGQGLRLIYYSQIVNDFQKGDIAEGYSVSREKKESFPLTVTSAQKNPTAFYLCASSRTGPTNSYNEQFFGPGTRLTVL.

The table lists this clonotype with a few counts. For the CDR3, the DNA is TGCGCCAGCACCTTCTCGGACTACGAGCAGTACTTC. This sequence encodes CASTFSDYEQYF. The chain links TRBV23-1 to TRBJ2-7; D is unresolved. TRBV23-1 is treated as an ORF (open reading frame) with a function not yet certain. Trimming removed 7 bases at V and 3 bases at J, with 10 bases between. The CDR3 length is 12 residues.

The V and J genes are TRBV7-6 and TRBJ2-1, with TRBD1 identical over 7 bases. In germline, CDR1 is SGHVS, CDR2 FNYEAQ. CDR3 length: 13 amino acids. V lost 6 bases and J lost 3; bases outside the gene matches: 2. In nucleotides, the CDR3 is TGTGCCAGCAGGTGGGACAGCTACAATGAGCAGTTCTTC. It is translated as CASRWDSYNEQFF.

The chain links TRBV24-1 to TRBJ2-3; no reliable D call. The V and J ends lost 2 bases and 1 base respectively, with 6 bases between them. Germline V gene lookup returns CDR1 KGHDR and CDR2 SFDVKD. CDR3 size: 14 residues. DNA of the CDR3: TGTGCCACCAGTGATTCGTCGGGCACAGATACGCAGTATTTT. It is translated as CATSDSSGTDTQYF.